The table lists the clone carrying this T cell receptor (beta chain) with a count of one. The antigen is unknown. Mismatch with germline at one junction end may stem from a read error. The stimulus was an HIV-1 Gag 15-mer peptide pool, 1 ug/peptide/mL. Sorted nonresponding memory CD4+ T cells were CD40L-negative, CD69-negative, CD45RO-high. The data stem from a study of persistence of HIV-infected CD4 T cells. Study context: The sample holds CD4+ T cells responsive to CMV or HIV-1 Gag.

The CDR3 totals 15 residues. The germline gives CDR1 SEHNR, CDR2 FQNEAQ (reference sequence). The libraries were made with immunoSEQ version 4 in survey mode. Produced via immunoSEQ multiplex PCR; TCRdb's table is partial and in-frame only. This table has approximately 65,000 clones, 70% to 75% appearing once. The clonotype originates from an adult man with HIV who was CMV-seropositive. The chain employs TRBV7-9 and TRBJ2-2, with D unresolved. This material consisted of CD4+ T cells sorted from PBMCs after roughly 18-hour stimulation, taken from a patient who received antiretroviral therapy. For the CDR3, the DNA is TGTGCCAGCAGTTTAGTCGTCGGGAACACCGGGGAGCTGTTTTTT. Residues: CASSLVVGNTGELFF.